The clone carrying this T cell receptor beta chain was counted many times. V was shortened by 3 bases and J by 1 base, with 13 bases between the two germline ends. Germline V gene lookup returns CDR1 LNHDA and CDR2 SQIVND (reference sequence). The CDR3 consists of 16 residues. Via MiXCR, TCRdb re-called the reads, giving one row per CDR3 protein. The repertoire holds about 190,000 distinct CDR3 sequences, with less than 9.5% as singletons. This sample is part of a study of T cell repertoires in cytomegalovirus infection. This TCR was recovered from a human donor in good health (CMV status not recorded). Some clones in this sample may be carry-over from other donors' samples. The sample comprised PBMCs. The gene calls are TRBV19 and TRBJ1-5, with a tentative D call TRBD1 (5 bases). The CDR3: CASSISGGLSNQPQHF. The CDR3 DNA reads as TGTGCCAGTAGTATCTCTGGGGGATTGAGCAATCAGCCCCAGCATTTT.